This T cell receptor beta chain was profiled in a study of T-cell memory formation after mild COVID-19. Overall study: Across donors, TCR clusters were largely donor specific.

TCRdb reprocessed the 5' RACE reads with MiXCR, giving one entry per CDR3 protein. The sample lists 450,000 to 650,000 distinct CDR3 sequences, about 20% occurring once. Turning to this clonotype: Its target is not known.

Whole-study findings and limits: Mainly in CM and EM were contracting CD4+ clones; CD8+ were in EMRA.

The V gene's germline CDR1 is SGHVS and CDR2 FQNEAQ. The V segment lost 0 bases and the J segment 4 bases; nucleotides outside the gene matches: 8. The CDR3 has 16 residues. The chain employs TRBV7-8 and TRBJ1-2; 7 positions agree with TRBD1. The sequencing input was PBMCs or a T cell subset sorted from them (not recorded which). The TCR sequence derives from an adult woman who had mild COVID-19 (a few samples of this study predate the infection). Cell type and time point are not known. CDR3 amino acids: CASSLASGGQTYGYTF. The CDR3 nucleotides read TGTGCCAGCAGCTTAGCGAGTGGGGGACAGACCTATGGCTACACCTTC.